The sequence of this TCR beta chain was determined in a study of glioma-infiltrating T cells after dendritic cell vaccination. Study-wide context: Patients had newly diagnosed or recurrent glioblastoma and received dendritic cell vaccines.

The V segment lost 5 bases and the J segment 3 bases; nucleotides outside the gene matches: 13. CDR3 length: 17 amino acids. Germline CDR1 reads SGDLS; CDR2 reads YYNGEE. None of the glioblastoma patients had an isocitrate dehydrogenase mutation. Input was around 2 ug genomic DNA, or all available if less. Primers: 60 V beta forward and 13 J beta reverse. Clones were read by immunoSEQ multiplex PCR, and TCRdb kept only the in-frame ones, dropping some. The sample has about 90,000 clones; about 84% are singletons. This clonotype was sampled from a human donor with glioblastoma. The sample here was blood, taken before dendritic cell vaccination. The chain employs TRBV9 and TRBJ2-2; 7 bases are shared with TRBD2. CDR3 residues: CASRFMDGGSYTGELFF. CDR3 sequence (DNA): TGTGCCAGCAGATTTATGGATGGCGGGAGTTACACCGGGGAGCTGTTTTTT.